These 14 T cell receptor beta chains came from one sample sequenced in a study of T-cell reconstitution after alpha-beta-depleted transplantation in children. Preparation of the TCRbeta library was carried out with unique molecular identifiers. One entry per CDR3 protein results from TCRdb running MiXCR on the PCR reads. Of approximately 98,000 distinct CDR3 sequences in the sample, 5.5% to 7% were seen once. The sample consisted of PBMCs, mostly from graft donor cells, taken 360 days after TCRalphabeta/CD19-depleted stem cell transplant. The receptors derive from a male patient aged 2-15 years who had a stem cell transplant for acute lymphoblastic leukemia, so the T cells may come from the graft donor.

In this sample, this clonotype turned up a few times. The CDR3 DNA reads as TGTGCCAGCAGCGTAGGGGGACCCCCGGCGGCCGAGCAGTTCTTC. Translating it yields CASSVGGPPAAEQFF. The chain is built from TRBV9 and TRBJ2-1; D possibly uses TRBD1 or TRBD2 (5 bases each). This CDR3 has 15 residues. Germline-derived CDR1 and CDR2 are SGDLS and YYNGEE. The germline V and J ends were trimmed by 0 bases and 10 bases, with 17 bases remaining between them. Full variable domain (rest looked up from reference TRBV9 and TRBJ2-1): DSGVTQTPKHLITATGQRVTLRCSPRSGDLSVYWYQQSLDQGLQFLIQYYNGEERAKGNILERFSAQQFPDLHSELNLSSLELGDSALYFCASSVGGPPAAEQFFGPGTRLTVL.

This clonotype was found many times. The chain carries TRBV9 and TRBJ2-3; D is tentatively TRBD1 or TRBD2 (7 bases each). The length of the CDR3 is 16 residues. V dropped 0 bases and J dropped 6 bases, with 17 bases sitting between them. Germline assignment: CDR1 SGDLS and CDR2 YYNGEE. CDR3 residues: CASSVEGGGPTDTQYF. For the CDR3, the DNA is TGTGCCAGCAGCGTAGAGGGAGGGGGCCCCACGGATACGCAGTATTTT.

The CDR3 coding sequence is TGTGCCAGCAGCTTCTCCGTGACAGATACGCAGTATTTT. It translates to CASSFSVTDTQYF. The chain employs TRBV7-2 and TRBJ2-3; D gene ambiguous. CDR3 length equals 13 residues. The V end was cut by 3 bases, the J end by 3 bases, with 7 bases between. Germline-derived CDR1 and CDR2 are SGHTA and FQGNSA.

This clonotype was detected many times. V usage is TRBV5-1 and J usage is TRBJ2-3; D gene ambiguous. Looked up from germline, CDR1 is SGHRS and CDR2 is YFSETQ. Trimming cost V 6 bases and J 5 bases, with 10 bases left between them. The CDR3 runs 12 residues. As DNA, the CDR3 is TGCGCCAGCACCTTTGAAGGAGATACGCAGTATTTT. This translates into CASTFEGDTQYF.

Of note for this clonotype: The junction does not match germline at one end; this may be a read error. The chain has TRBV20-1 and TRBJ2-7, with 9 bases fitting TRBD2. This CDR3 comprises 17 residues. The germline V gene has CDR1 DFQATT and CDR2 SNEGSKA (reference sequence). The CDR3 region has the DNA TGCTGTGCTAGAGATCATATTTTAGCGGGGGCGTCCTACGAGCAGTACTTC. Amino acid sequence: CCARDHILAGASYEQYF.

At least ten counts were recorded for this clonotype. The genes are TRBV7-2 and TRBJ2-1, with 7 bases fitting TRBD2. The CDR3 contains 15 residues. The J segment lost 2 bases and the V segment lost 5 bases, leaving 6 bases of the junction unmatched. Germline V gives CDR1 SGHTA, CDR2 FQGNSA. As DNA, the CDR3 is TGTGCCAGCAGCCTGGGGGGGAAGGCCTACAATGAGCAGTTCTTC. Its protein is CASSLGGKAYNEQFF. Together with reference TRBV7-2 and TRBJ2-1, the CDR3 gives the full variable domain: GAGVSQSPSNKVTEKGKDVELRCDPISGHTALYWYRQSLGQGLEFLIYFQGNSAPDKSGLPSDRFSAERTGGSVSTLTIQRTQQEDSAVYLCASSLGGKAYNEQFFGPGTRLTVL.

Ten or more counts support this clonotype. This chain joins TRBV6-2 or TRBV6-3 and TRBJ2-7, with D perhaps assigned TRBD1 or TRBD2 (5 bases each). V was trimmed by 0 bases and J by 2 bases, leaving 5 bases between them. The CDR3 runs 13 residues. The germline CDR1 and CDR2 sequences are MNHEY and SVGEGT. CDR3 in DNA: TGTGCCAGCAGTTACTCGGGACCCTACGAGCAGTACTTC. This codes for CASSYSGPYEQYF.

In its sample, this clonotype was seen many times. The V call is TRBV27, the J call TRBJ1-1; D gene ambiguous. The CDR3 has 14 residues. V shed 6 bases and J shed 2 bases, with 13 bases lying between them. CDR1 is MNHEY and CDR2 is SMNVEV in the germline V gene (reference sequence). The chain's CDR3 is CASRSAPINTEAFF. As DNA, the CDR3 is TGTGCCAGCAGAAGCGCACCAATAAACACTGAAGCTTTCTTT.

At least ten counts were recorded for this clonotype. The V gene is TRBV7-9, the J gene TRBJ1-1, with a possible D match to TRBD1 (5 bases). The CDR3 spans 12 residues. Germline V CDR1 and CDR2: SEHNR, FQNEAQ (reference sequence). With 1 base removed from V and 10 bases from J, the gap between germline ends came to 10 bases. The CDR3 coding sequence is TGTGCCAGCAGCTTAGATGGGGGGGTAGCTTTCTTT. The encoded protein is CASSLDGGVAFF.

This clonotype has more than one count but fewer than ten. The V and J genes are TRBV6-1 and TRBJ2-1; 8 bases line up with TRBD1. V was pared by 7 bases and J by 0 bases, with 5 bases of the junction left unmatched. This CDR3 region has 15 residues. Germline lookup yields CDR1 MNHNS and CDR2 SASEGT. CDR3 DNA sequence: TGTGCCAGCAACTTCCAGGGGGCCTCCTACAATGAGCAGTTCTTC. Protein: CASNFQGASYNEQFF.

The chain uses TRBV7-9 and TRBJ2-3; D perhaps matches TRBD2 (6 bases). The CDR3 is 14 residues long. V was clipped by 5 bases and J by 2 bases, with 11 bases between them. Germline values: CDR1 SEHNR, CDR2 FQNEAQ (reference sequence). For the CDR3, the DNA is TGTGCCAGCAGCCCTACTAGCCTCACAGATACGCAGTATTTT. Translating gives CASSPTSLTDTQYF.

The chain links TRBV20-1 to TRBJ2-7; 10 nucleotides align to TRBD2. This CDR3 has 15 amino acids. CDR1 and CDR2 (germline): DFQATT, SNEGSKA (reference sequence). Unmatched junction bases numbered 7, after V lost 0 bases and J lost 5 bases. The CDR3 region is CSARDWASGRNEQYF. CDR3 sequence (DNA): TGCAGTGCTAGAGATTGGGCTAGCGGGAGAAACGAGCAGTACTTC.

This clonotype was counted many times. This chain connects TRBV4-3 to TRBJ1-1, with a possible D match to TRBD1 (6 bases). Deletions cut 0 bases from V and 3 bases from J, with 11 bases between. The CDR3 is 15 residues long. The germline gives CDR1 LGHNA, CDR2 YSLEER. DNA of the CDR3: TGCGCCAGCAGCCAAGATGGAGGGGGGGACACTGAAGCTTTCTTT. This codes for CASSQDGGGDTEAFF.

This clonotype was counted ten times or more. This rearrangement joins TRBV6-5 to TRBJ2-1; D is ambiguous. V was pared by 6 bases and J by 3 bases, with 6 bases between. The germline V gene has CDR1 MNHEY and CDR2 SVGAGI. CDR3 length: 12 residues. For the CDR3, the DNA is TGTGCCAGCAGCCGGAGCTACAATGAGCAGTTCTTC. It is translated as CASSRSYNEQFF.